These 8 T cell receptor beta chains originate from one sample sequenced in a study of blood T cell repertoires in COVID-19. Sequencing used immunoSEQ multiplex PCR; TCRdb keeps in-frame clones, though not all of them. The table has some 320,000 clones, around 88% seen once. The sequenced material came from peripheral blood. The origin of the receptors is a woman in her twenties or thirties who had recovered from COVID-19.

V usage is TRBV7-9 and J usage is TRBJ1-2; tentative D call: TRBD1 (6 bases). V was cut by 5 bases and J by 8 bases, with 18 bases left in between. Germline lookup yields CDR1 SEHNR and CDR2 FQNEAQ (reference sequence). The CDR3 is 14 residues long. For the CDR3, the DNA is TGTGCCAGCAGCGCGAATAGACAGGAGGACGGCTACACCTTC. Amino acid sequence: CASSANRQEDGYTF.

The rearrangement links TRBV28 to TRBJ1-1; D perhaps matches TRBD1 (5 bases). The ends were cut back, 3 bases at V and 0 bases at J, with 11 bases in the middle. This CDR3 contains 15 residues. Germline V gene lookup returns CDR1 MDHEN and CDR2 SYDVKM. CDR3 sequence (DNA): TGTGCCAGCAGTTTCTATGGGGCGCTGAACACTGAAGCTTTCTTT. Amino acids: CASSFYGALNTEAFF.

V is TRBV6-1 and J is TRBJ2-2; weak D call: TRBD1 (7 bases). The V gene's germline CDR1 is MNHNS and CDR2 SASEGT. Trimming left V 2 bases short and J 6 bases short, with 13 bases between. This CDR3 is built from 15 residues. The CDR3 loop is CASSESVRGAGELFF. In DNA, the CDR3 is TGTGCCAGCAGTGAATCCGTCAGGGGGGCCGGGGAGCTGTTTTTT.

The V and J genes are TRBV5-1 and TRBJ2-5, with TRBD1 matching 7 bases. Germline V lookup: CDR1 SGHRS, CDR2 YFSETQ. This CDR3 contains 13 residues. V trimming: 2 bases; J trimming: 5 bases; junction bases outside the gene matches: 3. The DNA for the CDR3 is TGCGCCAGCAGCTTACAGGGGCCGGAGACCCAGTACTTC. This gives the protein CASSLQGPETQYF. The whole variable domain, filled in from reference TRBV5-1 and TRBJ2-5, reads KAGVTQTPRYLIKTRGQQVTLSCSPISGHRSVSWYQQTPGQGLQFLFEYFSETQRNKGNFPGRFSGRQFSNSRSEMNVSTLELGDSALYLCASSLQGPETQYFGPGTRLLVL.

This chain uses TRBV19 with TRBJ1-2, with D uncertain. The CDR3 is 15 amino acids. The germline CDR1 and CDR2 sequences are LNHDA and SQIVND (reference sequence). V was clipped by 0 bases and J by 0 bases, with 8 bases between them. The CDR3 protein is CASSIDLRSNYGYTF. CDR3 DNA: TGTGCCAGTAGTATAGATCTAAGATCTAACTATGGCTACACCTTC. The whole variable domain, filled in from reference TRBV19 and TRBJ1-2, reads DGGITQSPKYLFRKEGQNVTLSCEQNLNHDAMYWYRQDPGQGLRLIYYSQIVNDFQKGDIAEGYSVSREKKESFPLTVTSAQKNPTAFYLCASSIDLRSNYGYTFGSGTRLTVV.

The V and J genes are TRBV2 and TRBJ2-5, with 14 nucleotides matching TRBD2. V was clipped by 6 bases and J by 4 bases; unmatched bases: 1. In germline, CDR1 is SNHLY, CDR2 FYNNEI. The CDR3 is made up of 14 amino acids. CDR3 coding DNA: TGTGCCAGCAGGGGGACTAGCGGGGGAGAGACCCAGTACTTC. Translated: CASRGTSGGETQYF. The entire variable domain, with the rest obtained from reference TRBV2 and TRBJ2-5, is as follows: EPEVTQTPSHQVTQMGQEVILRCVPISNHLYFYWYRQILGQKVEFLVSFYNNEISEKSEIFDDQFSVERPDGSNFTLKIRSTKLEDSAMYFCASRGTSGGETQYFGPGTRLLVL.

The rearrangement links TRBV19 to TRBJ2-1; 12 bases are shared with TRBD2. CDR3 length: 15 amino acids. Germline V CDR1 and CDR2: LNHDA, SQIVND (reference sequence). The V and J ends lost 3 bases and 4 bases, in that order; junction bases with no gene match: 1. This CDR3 reads CASSMGTSGYNEQFF. CDR3 DNA sequence: TGTGCCAGTAGTATGGGGACTAGCGGGTACAATGAGCAGTTCTTC.

Note on this clone: At one of its ends the junction is not consistent with the germline gene, which may arise from a read error. The chain combines TRBV5-4 with TRBJ1-2; TRBD1 agrees at 12 bases. The CDR3 is 13 amino acids. Germline lookup yields CDR1 SGHNT and CDR2 YYREEE (reference sequence). The CDR3 protein is CASSLGTGGGYTF. CDR3 coding DNA: TGTGCCAGCAGTTTGGGGACAGGGGGCGGCTACACCTTC.